This note documents a single T cell receptor beta chain sequence. These data originate in a study of T cell changes during pregnancy in multiple sclerosis. The table came from immunoSEQ multiplex PCR; TCRdb's copy has only in-frame clones and leaves some out. The sample includes about 51,000 clones, 85% to 95% of them seen just once. Per the germline V gene, CDR1 is MNHEY and CDR2 is SMNVEV (reference sequence). The CDR3 is made up of 17 amino acids. V lost 3 bases, J lost 2 bases, and 6 bases stayed unmatched. The TCR originated in a female donor with multiple sclerosis, enrolled in a pregnancy study. The rearrangement uses TRBV27 and TRBJ2-3; TRBD2 agrees at 12 bases. The material was CD4+ T cells from peripheral blood mononuclear cells, obtained in the second trimester of pregnancy. The DNA for the CDR3 is TGTGCCAGCAGTTTCCAAGGACTAGCGGGGAACACAGATACGCAGTATTTT. The encoded protein is CASSFQGLAGNTDTQYF.